Reported below is one TCR beta chain. What it binds is not known. The CDR3 has 16 amino acids. CDR1 is SGHNT, CDR2 YYREEE, per germline (reference sequence). V shed 0 bases and J 6 bases; nucleotides not matched to a gene: 6. Repertoires were generated with immunoSEQ multiplex PCR, while TCRdb's copy carries only in-frame clones and drops some. The profile shows 85,000 to 95,000 clones, 94% of them singletons. The sample is drawn from a study of siplizumab effects on memory and regulatory T cells. General study findings and limits: Siplizumab significantly reduced alloreactive sequences traceable to unstimulated CD4+ memory cells.

Sequenced: non-Treg CD4+ T cells sorted from blood. This clonotype was sampled from a human donor in good health. The chain carries TRBV5-4 and TRBJ2-1; TRBD1 matches 10 bases. The CDR3 spells CASSLAGTGVSNEQFF. The CDR3 DNA is TGTGCCAGCAGCTTGGCCGGGACAGGGGTTTCCAATGAGCAGTTCTTC.